This is a list of T cell receptor beta chains from one sample in a study of blood T cell repertoires in COVID-19. The data were produced by immunoSEQ multiplex PCR, yet TCRdb's version contains in-frame clones alone and is incomplete. The table lists tens of thousands of clones, approximately 84% of them singletons. The sequencing input was peripheral blood. The receptors come from a woman between 65 and 79 years old in a cohort sampled during active COVID-19. Both conserved end residues are part of each CDR3. A D gene is named only where the DNA matches it firmly. For some rows the clone size is stated as once, few or many, or as a class when expanded; others skip it.

d_gene	j_gene	abundance	v_gene	CDR3aa	CDR3nt
TRBD2	TRBJ2-5	few	TRBV30	CAWRASGTSQETQYF	TGTGCCTGGAGAGCTTCCGGGACTAGCCAAGAGACCCAGTACTTC
TRBD1	TRBJ2-1	-	TRBV18	CASSLGRTGGEQFF	TGTGCCAGCTCACTGGGGAGAACAGGGGGTGAGCAGTTCTTC
-	TRBJ2-1	-	TRBV3-1/TRBV3-2	CASSPSDNEQFF	TGTGCCAGCAGCCCGTCGGACAATGAGCAGTTCTTC
-	TRBJ1-3	-	TRBV28	CASSLPRGSGNTIYF	TGTGCCAGCAGTTTGCCCAGGGGCTCTGGAAACACCATATATTTT
TRBD2	TRBJ2-1	-	TRBV2	CASSLLAGGPNEQFF	TGTGCCAGCAGTTTACTAGCGGGAGGACCCAATGAGCAGTTCTTC
-	TRBJ1-1	few	TRBV7-2	CASSLNAGADTEAFF	TGTGCCAGCAGCTTAAATGCGGGCGCGGACACTGAAGCTTTCTTT
TRBD2	TRBJ2-1	-	TRBV9	CASSKGLAGGLDNEQFF	TGTGCCAGCAGCAAAGGACTAGCGGGAGGGCTAGACAATGAGCAGTTCTTC
-	TRBJ2-3	-	TRBV3-1/TRBV3-2	CASSHMGLGTDTQYF	TGTGCCAGCAGCCACATGGGACTCGGCACAGATACGCAGTATTTT
-	TRBJ2-7	-	TRBV3-1/TRBV3-2	CASSLLGGTYEQYF	TGTGCCAGCAGCCTTCTAGGGGGAACCTACGAGCAGTACTTC
TRBD2	TRBJ2-3	few	TRBV7-2	CASSTNTRLAGIGTDTQYF	TGTGCCAGCAGCACGAACACCCGACTAGCGGGGATAGGCACAGATACGCAGTATTTT
TRBD1	TRBJ2-4	-	TRBV2	CASSKGQLKNIQYF	TGTGCCAGCAGTAAGGGACAGCTCAAAAACATTCAGTACTTC
-	TRBJ1-1	-	TRBV28	CASSYRQEVNTEAFF	TGTGCCAGCAGTTACCGACAGGAGGTGAACACTGAAGCTTTCTTT
TRBD1	TRBJ2-7	-	TRBV6-5	CASSEGARYEQYF	TGTGCCAGCAGCGAGGGGGCTCGGTACGAGCAGTACTTC
TRBD1	TRBJ1-5	few	TRBV10-3	CAIGTGSGQPQHF	TGTGCCATCGGGACAGGGTCGGGTCAGCCCCAGCATTTT
-	TRBJ2-2	-	TRBV2	CASSEILSTGELFF	TGTGCCAGCAGTGAAATCCTTTCTACCGGGGAGCTGTTTTTT
-	TRBJ2-7	-	TRBV6-1	CASSEDIYEQYF	TGTGCCAGCAGTGAAGATATTTACGAGCAGTACTTC
-	TRBJ2-7	-	TRBV6-2/TRBV6-3	CASSYEGRGYEQYF	TGTGCCAGCAGTTACGAGGGCAGGGGCTACGAGCAGTACTTC
TRBD2	TRBJ2-1	-	TRBV7-2	CASSPGLARHEQFF	TGTGCCAGCAGCCCGGGACTAGCGAGGCATGAGCAGTTCTTC
-	TRBJ2-2	-	TRBV6-5	CATDSGGDTGELFF	TGTGCCACTGACTCGGGCGGGGACACCGGGGAGCTGTTTTTT
-	TRBJ2-2	once	TRBV28	CASSSMVGELFF	TGTGCCAGCAGTTCTATGGTCGGGGAGCTGTTTTTT
TRBD2	TRBJ2-2	-	TRBV9	CASSAGLAGGRQTGELFF	TGTGCCAGCAGCGCAGGACTAGCGGGAGGGAGACAGACCGGGGAGCTGTTTTTT
TRBD1	TRBJ2-6	-	TRBV7-2	CASSWAPGQGSTGANVLTF	TGTGCCAGCAGCTGGGCTCCGGGACAGGGGTCAACGGGGGCCAACGTCCTGACTTTC
-	TRBJ1-1	once	TRBV5-1	CASSLDGLENTEAFF	TGCGCCAGCAGCTTGGACGGGTTGGAGAACACTGAAGCTTTCTTT
TRBD2	TRBJ2-5	-	TRBV3-1/TRBV3-2	CASSPLRTSGIIETQYF	TGTGCCAGCAGCCCATTACGGACTAGCGGGATTATTGAGACCCAGTACTTC
TRBD2	TRBJ2-5	-	TRBV11-2	CASSLGLAGEETQYF	TGTGCCAGCAGCTTGGGACTAGCGGGAGAAGAGACCCAGTACTTC
TRBD2	TRBJ2-3	few	TRBV9	CASSGPGTITDTQYF	TGTGCCAGCAGCGGACCCGGGACTATCACAGATACGCAGTATTTT
TRBD1	TRBJ1-2	-	TRBV19	CASNDRGPGYTF	TGTGCCAGTAACGACAGGGGGCCCGGCTACACCTTC
-	TRBJ2-2	-	TRBV2	CASSEGPGRGLFF	TGTGCCAGCAGCGAAGGTCCAGGGCGCGGGCTGTTTTTT
TRBD2	TRBJ2-1	-	TRBV6-1	CASSEEEPGLAGGSYNEQFF	TGTGCCAGCAGTGAAGAGGAACCGGGACTAGCGGGAGGGTCCTACAATGAGCAGTTCTTC
TRBD2	TRBJ2-1	-	TRBV29-1	CRAEGRLAGVREQFF	TGCAGGGCAGAGGGCAGACTAGCGGGAGTCCGAGAGCAGTTCTTC
TRBD1	TRBJ1-3	-	TRBV3-1/TRBV3-2	CASSQTTGTADSGNTIYF	TGTGCCAGCAGCCAGACGACCGGGACAGCCGACTCTGGAAACACCATATATTTT
-	TRBJ1-3	once	TRBV28	CASTSKGTGNTIYF	TGTGCCAGCACGTCTAAGGGGACTGGAAACACCATATATTTT
-	TRBJ2-1	-	TRBV6-5	CASRGTGYNEQFF	TGTGCCAGCAGGGGCACGGGGTACAATGAGCAGTTCTTC
-	TRBJ2-2	-	TRBV29-1	CSVGPRGRENTGELFF	TGCAGCGTTGGCCCTAGGGGGAGGGAGAACACCGGGGAGCTGTTTTTT
TRBD2	TRBJ2-1	-	TRBV2	CASGSGISSYNEQFF	TGTGCCAGCGGTAGCGGGATCAGCTCCTACAATGAGCAGTTCTTC
TRBD1	TRBJ2-3	-	TRBV29-1	CSVDGTGVDTQYF	TGCAGCGTTGACGGGACAGGGGTAGATACGCAGTATTTT
TRBD1	TRBJ1-5	-	TRBV19	CASSTGQGGQPQHF	TGTGCCAGTAGTACAGGACAGGGGGGTCAGCCCCAGCATTTT
-	TRBJ2-1	-	TRBV11-2	CASSLGYSAEQFF	TGTGCCAGCAGCTTAGGGTATAGCGCTGAGCAGTTCTTC
-	TRBJ2-1	-	TRBV5-1	CASSLERGYDYNEQFF	TGCGCCAGCAGCTTGGAACGCGGGTACGATTACAATGAGCAGTTCTTC
TRBD1	TRBJ2-7	-	TRBV6-6	CASSPGQGAYEQYF	TGTGCCAGCAGCCCGGGACAGGGGGCCTACGAGCAGTACTTC
-	TRBJ2-3	-	TRBV30	CAWGGSGPDTQYF	TGTGCCTGGGGGGGTAGCGGCCCAGATACGCAGTATTTT
TRBD1	TRBJ1-2	-	TRBV29-1	CSVVRDRGAFGYTF	TGCAGCGTTGTTAGGGACAGGGGAGCGTTTGGCTACACCTTC
-	TRBJ1-4	-	TRBV19	CASSIVGATNEKLFF	TGTGCCAGTAGTATAGTGGGCGCAACTAATGAAAAACTGTTTTTT
-	TRBJ1-5	-	TRBV28	CASSQQNQPQHF	TGTGCCAGCAGTCAACAGAATCAGCCCCAGCATTTT
-	TRBJ1-2	once	TRBV29-1	CSVESTYGYTF	TGCAGCGTTGAGAGCACTTATGGCTACACCTTC